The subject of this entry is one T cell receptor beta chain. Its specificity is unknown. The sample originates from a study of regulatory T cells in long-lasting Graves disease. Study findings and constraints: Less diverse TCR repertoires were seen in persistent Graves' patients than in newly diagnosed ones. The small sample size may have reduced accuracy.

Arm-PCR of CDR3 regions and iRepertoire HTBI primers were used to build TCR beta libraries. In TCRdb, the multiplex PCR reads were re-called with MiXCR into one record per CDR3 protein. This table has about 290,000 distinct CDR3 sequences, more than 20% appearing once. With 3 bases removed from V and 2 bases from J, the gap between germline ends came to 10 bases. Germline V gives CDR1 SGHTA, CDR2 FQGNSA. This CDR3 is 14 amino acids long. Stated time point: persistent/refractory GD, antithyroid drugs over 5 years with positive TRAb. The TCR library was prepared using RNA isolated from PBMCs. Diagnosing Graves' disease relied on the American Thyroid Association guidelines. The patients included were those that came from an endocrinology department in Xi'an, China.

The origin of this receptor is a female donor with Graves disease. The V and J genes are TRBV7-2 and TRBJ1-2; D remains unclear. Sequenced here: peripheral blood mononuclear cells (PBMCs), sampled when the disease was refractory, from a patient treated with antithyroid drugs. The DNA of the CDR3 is TGTGCCAGCAGCTTCGATTACGGGAACTATGGCTACACCTTC. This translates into CASSFDYGNYGYTF.